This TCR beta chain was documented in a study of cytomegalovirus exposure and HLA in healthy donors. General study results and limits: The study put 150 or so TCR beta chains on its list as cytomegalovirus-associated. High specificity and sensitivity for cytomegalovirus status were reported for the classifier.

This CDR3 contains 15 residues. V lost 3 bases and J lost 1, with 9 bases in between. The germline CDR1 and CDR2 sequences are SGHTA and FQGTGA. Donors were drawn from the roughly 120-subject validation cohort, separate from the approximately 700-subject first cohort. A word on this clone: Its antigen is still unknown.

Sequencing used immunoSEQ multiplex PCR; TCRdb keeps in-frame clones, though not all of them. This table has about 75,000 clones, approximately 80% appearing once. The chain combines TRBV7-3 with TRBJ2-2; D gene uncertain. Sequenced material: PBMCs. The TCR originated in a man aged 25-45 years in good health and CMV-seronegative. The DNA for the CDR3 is TGTGCCAGCAGCTTTTACAGACAGAACACCGGGGAGCTGTTTTTT. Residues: CASSFYRQNTGELFF. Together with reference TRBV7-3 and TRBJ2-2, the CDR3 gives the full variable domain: GAGVSQTPSNKVTEKGKYVELRCDPISGHTALYWYRQSLGQGPEFLIYFQGTGAADDSGLPNDRFFAVRPEGSVSTLKIQRTERGDSAVYLCASSFYRQNTGELFFGEGSRLTVL.